The 29 T cell receptor beta chains reported below all come from one sample, sequenced in a study of shared clonotypes between healthy human individuals. Profiling relied on immunoSEQ multiplex PCR, and the TCRdb table lists in-frame clones only, not all of them. The table has 1,500,000 or so clones, approximately 98.5% seen once. The source material was naive CD4+ T cells sorted from blood. Subset described: CD45RA+ positively selected. All receptors come from a young man in good health.

V gene TRBV6-6 combines with J gene TRBJ2-2; D gene ambiguous. V was cut by 5 bases and J by 8 bases, with 6 bases left in between. The CDR3 runs to 11 residues. Germline CDR1 MNHNY, CDR2 SVGAGI (reference sequence). This CDR3 reads CASSNAGELFF. The CDR3 coding sequence is TGTGCCAGCAGTAACGCGGGGGAGCTGTTTTTT.

The rearrangement uses TRBV7-3 and TRBJ2-3; no firm D call. This CDR3 contains 14 residues. The ends were cut back, 1 base at V and 3 bases at J, with 8 bases in the middle. Per the germline V gene, CDR1 is SGHTA and CDR2 is FQGTGA. CDR3 sequence (DNA): TGTGCCAGCAGCTTAAAGGGTGTTACAGATACGCAGTATTTT. Its translation is CASSLKGVTDTQYF.

The chain couples TRBV2 to TRBJ2-3, with 13 bases identical to TRBD2. Germline CDR1 and CDR2: SNHLY and FYNNEI. CDR3 length: 16 amino acids. Trimming at V came to 5 bases and at J to 2 bases, leaving 4 bases not matched to a gene. The CDR3 region has the DNA TGTGCCAGCAGTTGGGGACTAGCGGGATCCACAGATACGCAGTATTTT. This codes for CASSWGLAGSTDTQYF.

The V call is TRBV11-2, the J call TRBJ1-5; no firm D call. CDR1 SGHAT and CDR2 FQNNGV come from the germline V gene. The CDR3 extends over 15 amino acids. The ends were cut back, 0 bases at V and 2 bases at J, with 8 bases in the middle. The CDR3 region is CASSLDPRGNQPQHF. The CDR3 region has the DNA TGTGCCAGCAGCTTAGATCCCCGGGGCAATCAGCCCCAGCATTTT.

This clone has just one count. Other DNA sequences in this specimen translate into the identical CDR3. This sequence joins TRBV18 and TRBJ1-3, with a possible D match to TRBD1 (6 bases). Germline CDR1 KGHSH, CDR2 LQKENI. V lost 3 bases and J 2 bases, leaving 8 bases between the germline ends. This CDR3 region has 14 residues. CDR3 bases: TGTGCCAGCTCACCGCAGGGGACTGGAAACACCATATATTTT. This translates into CASSPQGTGNTIYF.

As regards this clone: Within the sample, other DNA sequences also encode this same CDR3. This chain joins TRBV18 and TRBJ2-7; the D gene is possibly TRBD1 (5 bases). V was pared by 1 base and J by 0 bases, with 7 bases between. CDR1 is KGHSH, CDR2 LQKENI, per germline. The CDR3 runs 14 residues. This CDR3 reads CASSPQGDSYEQYF. The CDR3 DNA reads TGTGCCAGCTCACCACAAGGGGACTCCTACGAGCAGTACTTC.

The sample holds one count of this clone. CDR3 residues: CAYDSGAYGYTF. The CDR3 coding sequence is TGTGCCTATGATTCAGGGGCGTATGGCTACACCTTC. The rearrangement links TRBV30 to TRBJ1-2; the D gene is possibly TRBD1 (6 bases). CDR1 is GTSNPN and CDR2 is SVGIG in the germline V gene (reference sequence). The V and J ends lost 7 bases and 5 bases respectively, with 14 bases between them. The CDR3 runs 12 residues.

The J gene is TRBJ1-4, the V gene TRBV5-4; 9 nucleotides line up with TRBD1. CDR1 SGHNT and CDR2 YYREEE come from the germline V gene (reference sequence). Germline trimming cut 2 bases from V and 5 bases from J; bases unmatched to any gene: 13. This CDR3 is 18 amino acids long. The CDR3: CASSLRVRAGQGNEKLFF. CDR3 in DNA: TGTGCCAGCAGCTTAAGGGTGAGGGCTGGACAGGGGAATGAAAAACTGTTTTTT.

The rearrangement joins TRBV28 to TRBJ1-1; no definite D call. Trimming took 6 bases from V and 1 from J, leaving 9 bases between them. This CDR3 comprises 13 residues. Germline lookup yields CDR1 MDHEN and CDR2 SYDVKM. The CDR3 region has the DNA TGTGCCAGCAGCACTACACCGAACACTGAAGCTTTCTTT. It yields the protein CASSTTPNTEAFF.

V is TRBV27 and J is TRBJ2-4; D unresolved. CDR1 and CDR2 (germline): MNHEY, SMNVEV (reference sequence). Trimming left V 5 bases short and J 0 bases short, with 11 bases between. The CDR3 covers 15 residues. The CDR3 region is CASSPSPLAKNIQYF. CDR3 nucleotides: TGTGCCAGCAGTCCCTCCCCTCTAGCCAAAAACATTCAGTACTTC.

The rearrangement links TRBV18 to TRBJ2-3, with 8 bases identical to TRBD2. From germline, CDR1 is KGHSH and CDR2 LQKENI. The CDR3 runs to 20 residues. The V segment lost 0 bases and the J segment 6 bases; nucleotides outside the gene matches: 20. CDR3 sequence (DNA): TGTGCCAGCTCACCACCATACGGGAGGGCCGGTATAAGGACACCGGATACGCAGTATTTT. Residues: CASSPPYGRAGIRTPDTQYF.

This sequence joins TRBV18 and TRBJ2-1; weak D call: TRBD1 (6 bases). V was pared by 6 bases and J by 8 bases, with 11 bases between. Germline loops: CDR1 KGHSH, CDR2 LQKENI. The CDR3 spans 12 residues. CDR3 DNA: TGTGCCAGCTCTGGACAGCTCCATGAGCAGTTCTTC. Translation gives CASSGQLHEQFF.

The rearrangement joins TRBV4-3 to TRBJ2-7; possible D gene TRBD2, 6 bases. CDR1 and CDR2 from the germline V gene are LGHNA and YSLEER. This CDR3 spans 13 amino acids. V lost 4 bases to trimming and J lost 3 bases, with 10 bases between them. CDR3 sequence reads: CASSLGLNYEQYF. Here the CDR3 DNA reads TGCGCCAGCAGCCTTGGACTAAACTACGAGCAGTACTTC.

J is TRBJ2-7 and V is TRBV5-1; D tentatively reads TRBD1 or TRBD2 (5 bases each). The V gene's germline CDR1 is SGHRS and CDR2 YFSETQ. Trimming left V 4 bases short and J 6 bases short, with 17 bases between. This CDR3 has 14 residues. The CDR3 loop is CASSPKIRDGEQYF. In DNA form, the CDR3 reads TGCGCCAGCAGCCCGAAAATCCGGGACGGCGAGCAGTACTTC.

The J gene is TRBJ2-5, the V gene TRBV5-4; 8 bases line up with TRBD2. After removal of 2 bases from V and 1 base from J, the junction contained 7 bases not matched to a gene. This CDR3 region has 16 residues. Germline loops: CDR1 SGHNT, CDR2 YYREEE (reference sequence). The CDR3 loop is CASSFTGRASQETQYF. The DNA of the CDR3 is TGTGCCAGCAGCTTCACCGGGAGGGCCTCCCAAGAGACCCAGTACTTC.

The chain joins TRBV5-1 to TRBJ2-7; TRBD2 matches 10 bases. The length of the CDR3 is 17 residues. Per the germline V gene, CDR1 is SGHRS and CDR2 is YFSETQ. Trimming took 0 bases from V and 5 from J; bases not matched to a gene: 11. The CDR3 DNA follows: TGCGCCAGCAGCTTGGGCTTAGCGGGAGGTCGCCCCAACGAGCAGTACTTC. Translated, it gives CASSLGLAGGRPNEQYF.

V gene TRBV14 combines with J gene TRBJ1-3; no clear D gene. The ends were cut back, 2 bases at V and 0 bases at J, with 14 bases in the middle. The CDR3 sequence is 17 residues long. Germline CDR1 and CDR2: SGHDN and FVKESK. In DNA, the CDR3 is TGTGCCAGCAGCCAAATTCTTGGACGGAACTCTGGAAACACCATATATTTT. Amino acids: CASSQILGRNSGNTIYF.

The chain employs TRBV5-1 and TRBJ2-7, with a possible D match to TRBD2 (5 bases). The germline gives CDR1 SGHRS, CDR2 YFSETQ. V was cut by 5 bases and J by 2 bases, with 17 bases left in between. The CDR3 spans 15 residues. The CDR3: CASRPSWEPTYEQYF. CDR3 bases: TGCGCCAGCAGACCATCATGGGAGCCGACCTACGAGCAGTACTTC.

The V call is TRBV5-4, the J call TRBJ2-5; TRBD2 matches 8 bases. This CDR3 is built from 15 residues. J lost 2 bases, V lost 3 bases, and 6 bases had no gene match. Looked up from germline, CDR1 is SGHNT and CDR2 is YYREEE (reference sequence). The CDR3 region has the DNA TGTGCCAGCAGCTCGGGGGGGGTTTGGCAAGAGACCCAGTACTTC. It yields the protein CASSSGGVWQETQYF. The full variable domain, rest sourced from reference TRBV5-4 and TRBJ2-5, is ETGVTQSPTHLIKTRGQQVTLRCSSQSGHNTVSWYQQALGQGPQFIFQYYREEENGRGNFPPRFSGLQFPNYSSELNVNALELDDSALYLCASSSGGVWQETQYFGPGTRLLVL.

The chain joins TRBV5-4 to TRBJ2-1; D is ambiguous. The length of the CDR3 is 11 residues. Germline V gene data show CDR1 as SGHNT and CDR2 as YYREEE (reference sequence). The V end was cut by 2 bases, the J end by 7 bases, with 4 bases between. This CDR3 is CASSFGNEQFF. The CDR3 DNA sequence: TGTGCCAGCAGCTTCGGGAATGAGCAGTTCTTC.

The CDR3 nucleotides are TGTGCCAGCAGCTTGGGACCGATTAGCACAGATACGCAGTATTTT. Amino acids: CASSLGPISTDTQYF. This rearrangement joins TRBV5-6 to TRBJ2-3; D gene ambiguous. CDR3 length: 15 amino acids. Trimming shortened V by 0 bases and J by 0 bases, and 8 bases separated the two germline ends. Germline V CDR1 and CDR2: SGHDT, YYEEEE.

The chain links TRBV7-8 to TRBJ1-1; D is uncertain. This CDR3 comprises 17 residues. The germline V gene encodes CDR1 SGHVS and CDR2 FQNEAQ. V was clipped by 1 base and J by 1 base, with 16 bases between them. CDR3 nucleotide sequence: TGTGCCAGCAGCTTAGAAACGGCCGTACTTAAGAACACTGAAGCTTTCTTT. The encoded protein is CASSLETAVLKNTEAFF.

The V call is TRBV7-8, the J call TRBJ2-2, with D maybe TRBD2 (6 bases). The CDR3 is 15 residues long. V was trimmed by 6 bases and J by 1 base, leaving 12 bases between them. Germline CDR1 reads SGHVS; CDR2 reads FQNEAQ. The DNA for the CDR3 is TGTGCCAGCAGATTAAGGCGGGAGAACACCGGGGAGCTGTTTTTT. Protein product: CASRLRRENTGELFF.

This clone was seen only once. The gene calls are TRBV2 and TRBJ2-7, with 7 bases fitting TRBD1. Germline V gene data show CDR1 as SNHLY and CDR2 as FYNNEI. The CDR3 has 14 residues. V lost 2 bases to trimming and J lost 3 bases; unmatched junction nucleotides: 4. The CDR3 region is CASSENRGDYEQYF. CDR3 DNA: TGTGCCAGCAGTGAAAACAGGGGCGACTACGAGCAGTACTTC.

The chain employs TRBV19 and TRBJ1-1; 11 positions agree with TRBD1. The germline CDR1 and CDR2 sequences are LNHDA and SQIVND (reference sequence). The CDR3 length is 14 residues. J lost 5 bases, V lost 4 bases, and 3 bases had no gene match. CDR3 bases: TGTGCCAGTAGTACCGGACAGGGGGCGACTGAAGCTTTCTTT. This sequence encodes CASSTGQGATEAFF.

The chain employs TRBV9 and TRBJ2-3, with 8 bases lining up with TRBD2. In germline, CDR1 is SGDLS, CDR2 YYNGEE. The ends lost 2 bases at V and 1 base at J; junction bases unmatched: 3. This CDR3 is 15 amino acids long. The CDR3, as DNA: TGTGCCAGCAGCGTTCTTAGCGGGGGCACAGATACGCAGTATTTT. Encoded protein: CASSVLSGGTDTQYF. The whole variable domain, filled in from reference TRBV9 and TRBJ2-3, reads DSGVTQTPKHLITATGQRVTLRCSPRSGDLSVYWYQQSLDQGLQFLIQYYNGEERAKGNILERFSAQQFPDLHSELNLSSLELGDSALYFCASSVLSGGTDTQYFGPGTRLTVL.

The V gene is TRBV7-2, the J gene TRBJ1-4, with unresolved D. Trimming removed 0 bases at V and 8 bases at J, with 22 bases between. This CDR3 is 18 amino acids long. Germline V CDR1 and CDR2: SGHTA, FQGNSA. CDR3 sequence reads: CASSLAPDTVHWNEKLFF. The CDR3 DNA follows: TGTGCCAGCAGCTTAGCGCCGGATACGGTCCACTGGAACGAAAAACTGTTTTTT.

This clone was counted a single time. The chain couples TRBV27 to TRBJ2-4; possibly TRBD1 or TRBD2 for D (5 bases each). Trimming shortened V by 3 bases and J by 5 bases, and 14 bases separated the two germline ends. CDR1 MNHEY and CDR2 SMNVEV come from the germline V gene (reference sequence). CDR3 length: 15 residues. The CDR3 nucleotides are TGTGCCAGCAGTTTCCAGGGATTGGGGGAAAACATTCAGTACTTC. It yields the protein CASSFQGLGENIQYF.

V usage is TRBV12-5 and J usage is TRBJ2-7, with TRBD2 identical over 13 bases. The ends lost 2 bases at V and 3 bases at J; junction bases unmatched: 13. The CDR3 contains 19 residues. Germline V gene sequence: CDR1 LGHNT, CDR2 FRNRAP. The CDR3 region is CASGLSPGLAGEQYYEQYF. The CDR3 DNA sequence: TGTGCTAGTGGTTTGTCCCCCGGACTAGCGGGAGAACAGTACTACGAGCAGTACTTC.